This is a list of T cell receptor beta chains from one sample in a study of neoadjuvant anti-PD-1 for oral cavity cancer. Produced via immunoSEQ multiplex PCR; TCRdb's table is partial and in-frame only. The sample holds more than 13,000 clones, roughly 73% seen once. The specimen was PBMCs, collected after nivolumab (anti-PD-1) treatment. The origin of the receptors is a person between 40 and 85 years old with oral cavity squamous cell carcinoma. Each CDR3 is given with its conserved first and last residue. D genes are given only for firm matches. Rows may omit the clone size; those that give it use once, few, many or a size class.

TRBJ2-7,TRBV29-1,TRBD1,-,TGCAGCGCCTTGGGGGGACAGGCACCCTACGAGCAGTACTTC,CSALGGQAPYEQYF
TRBJ2-2,TRBV7-9,-,-,TGTGCCAGCACCTTGGGAGGAGCAGGCCTCACCGGGGAGCTGTTTTTT,CASTLGGAGLTGELFF
TRBJ2-7,TRBV11-2,-,-,TGTGCCAGCAGCTTTACCAGGGGCTACGAGCAGTACTTC,CASSFTRGYEQYF
TRBJ2-3,TRBV7-8,-,-,TGTGCCAGCAGCCAGAATATGGGAGTCCAGGGAGATACGCAGTATTTT,CASSQNMGVQGDTQYF
TRBJ1-2,TRBV6-5,TRBD1,-,TGTGCCAGCAGCCCTACAGGGGGTCGGGGCTACACCTTC,CASSPTGGRGYTF
TRBJ2-3,TRBV7-2,-,-,TGTGCCAGCGGCCGACTAGTAACAGATACGCAGTATTTT,CASGRLVTDTQYF
TRBJ2-7,TRBV5-6,-,-,TGTGCCAGCAGCGCACGGACACTCAGCAACGAGCAGTACTTC,CASSARTLSNEQYF
TRBJ1-1,TRBV30,TRBD1,few,TGTGCCTGGAACAGGGGAGGGACTGAAGCTTTCTTT,CAWNRGGTEAFF
TRBJ2-1,TRBV7-8,-,-,TGTGCCAGCAGCTTTGGCTACAATGAGCAGTTCTTC,CASSFGYNEQFF
TRBJ1-1,TRBV4-1,TRBD1,once,TGCGCCAGCAGCCAAGGAGGGACAGGGGGAGGGAACACTGAAGCTTTCTTT,CASSQGGTGGGNTEAFF
TRBJ2-1,TRBV11-3,TRBD2,-,TGTGCCAGCAGCTTGGGTGCGAAGACTAGCGGGAGGGCGGATGAGCAGTTCTTC,CASSLGAKTSGRADEQFF
TRBJ2-5,TRBV7-9,-,-,TGTGCCAGCAGCTTAATGGGGGGGGCCCAAGAGACCCAGTACTTC,CASSLMGGAQETQYF
TRBJ2-3,TRBV5-1,-,-,TGCGCCAGCAGCTTGGACGGCACAGATACGCAGTATTTT,CASSLDGTDTQYF